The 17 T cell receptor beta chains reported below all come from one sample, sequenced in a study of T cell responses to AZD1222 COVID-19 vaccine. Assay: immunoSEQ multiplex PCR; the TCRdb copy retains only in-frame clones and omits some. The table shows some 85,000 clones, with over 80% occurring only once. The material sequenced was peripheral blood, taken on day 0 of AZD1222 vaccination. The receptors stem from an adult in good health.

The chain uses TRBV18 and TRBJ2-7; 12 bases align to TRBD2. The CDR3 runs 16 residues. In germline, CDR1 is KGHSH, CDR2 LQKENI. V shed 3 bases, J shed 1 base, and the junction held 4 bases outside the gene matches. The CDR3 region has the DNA TGTGCCAGCTCACCTCTAGCGGGGGGGATATCCTACGAGCAGTACTTC. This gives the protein CASSPLAGGISYEQYF.

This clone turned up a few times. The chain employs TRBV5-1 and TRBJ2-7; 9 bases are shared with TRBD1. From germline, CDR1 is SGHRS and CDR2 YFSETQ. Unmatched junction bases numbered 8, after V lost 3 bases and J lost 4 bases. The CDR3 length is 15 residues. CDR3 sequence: CASSSSPGQGYEQYF. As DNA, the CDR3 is TGCGCCAGCAGCTCCTCACCGGGACAGGGTTACGAGCAGTACTTC.

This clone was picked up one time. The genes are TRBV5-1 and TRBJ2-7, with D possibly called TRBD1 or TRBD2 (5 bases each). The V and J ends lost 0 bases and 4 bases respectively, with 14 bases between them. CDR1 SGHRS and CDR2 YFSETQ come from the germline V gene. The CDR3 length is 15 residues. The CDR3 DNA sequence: TGCGCCAGCAGCTTGGATCGGGGAGCAGGGTACGAGCAGTACTTC. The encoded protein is CASSLDRGAGYEQYF.

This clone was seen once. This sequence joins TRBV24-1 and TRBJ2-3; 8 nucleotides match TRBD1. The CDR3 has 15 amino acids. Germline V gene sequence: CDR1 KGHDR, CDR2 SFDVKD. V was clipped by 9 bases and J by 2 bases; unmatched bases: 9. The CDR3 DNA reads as TGTGCCACCGCCCCCGGGACAGGTGTCACAGATACGCAGTATTTT. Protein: CATAPGTGVTDTQYF.

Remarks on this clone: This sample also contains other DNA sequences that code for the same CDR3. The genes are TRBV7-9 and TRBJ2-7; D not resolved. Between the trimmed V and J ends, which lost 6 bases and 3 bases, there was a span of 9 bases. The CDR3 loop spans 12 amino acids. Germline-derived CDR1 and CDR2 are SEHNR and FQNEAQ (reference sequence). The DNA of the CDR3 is TGTGCCAGCAGTTTACATAACTACGAGCAGTACTTC. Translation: CASSLHNYEQYF.

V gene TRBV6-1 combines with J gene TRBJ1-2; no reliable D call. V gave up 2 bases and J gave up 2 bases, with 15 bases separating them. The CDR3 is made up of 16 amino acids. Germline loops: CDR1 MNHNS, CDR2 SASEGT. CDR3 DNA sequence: TGTGCCAGCAGTGAAAACCTCTACGTTGGAAACTATGGCTACACCTTC. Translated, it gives CASSENLYVGNYGYTF.

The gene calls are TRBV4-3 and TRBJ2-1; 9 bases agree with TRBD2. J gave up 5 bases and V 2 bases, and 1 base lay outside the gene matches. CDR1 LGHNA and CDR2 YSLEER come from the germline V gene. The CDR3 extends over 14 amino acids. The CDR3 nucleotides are TGCGCCAGCAGCCAACTAGCGGGGAACAATGAGCAGTTCTTC. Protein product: CASSQLAGNNEQFF.

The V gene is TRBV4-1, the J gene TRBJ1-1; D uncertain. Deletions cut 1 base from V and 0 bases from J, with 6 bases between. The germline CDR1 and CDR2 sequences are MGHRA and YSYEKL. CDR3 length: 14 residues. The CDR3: CASSQVTLNTEAFF. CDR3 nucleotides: TGCGCCAGCAGCCAAGTTACGTTGAACACTGAAGCTTTCTTT.

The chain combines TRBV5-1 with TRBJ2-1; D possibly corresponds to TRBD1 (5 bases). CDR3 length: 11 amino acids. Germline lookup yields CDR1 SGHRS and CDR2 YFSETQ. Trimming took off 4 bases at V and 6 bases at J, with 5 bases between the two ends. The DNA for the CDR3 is TGCGCCAGCAGCAGGGGCAATGAGCAGTTCTTC. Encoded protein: CASSRGNEQFF. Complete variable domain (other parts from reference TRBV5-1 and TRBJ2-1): KAGVTQTPRYLIKTRGQQVTLSCSPISGHRSVSWYQQTPGQGLQFLFEYFSETQRNKGNFPGRFSGRQFSNSRSEMNVSTLELGDSALYLCASSRGNEQFFGPGTRLTVL.

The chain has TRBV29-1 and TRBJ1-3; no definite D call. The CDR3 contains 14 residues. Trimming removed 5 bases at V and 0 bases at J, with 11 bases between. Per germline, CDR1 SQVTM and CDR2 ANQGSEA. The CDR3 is CSVYPLNSGNTIYF. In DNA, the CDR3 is TGCAGCGTTTATCCCCTAAACTCTGGAAACACCATATATTTT. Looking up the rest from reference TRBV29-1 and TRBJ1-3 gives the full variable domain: SAVISQKPSRDICQRGTSLTIQCQVDSQVTMMFWYRQQPGQSLTLIATANQGSEATYESGFVIDKFPISRPNLTFSTLTVSNMSPEDSSIYLCSVYPLNSGNTIYFGEGSWLTVV.

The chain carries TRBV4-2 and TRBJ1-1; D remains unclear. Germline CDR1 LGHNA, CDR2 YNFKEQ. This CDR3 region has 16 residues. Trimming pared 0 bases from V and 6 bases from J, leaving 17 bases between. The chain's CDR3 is CASSQDPVVDRPEAFF. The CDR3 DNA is TGTGCCAGCAGCCAAGATCCCGTTGTGGACCGCCCTGAAGCTTTCTTT.

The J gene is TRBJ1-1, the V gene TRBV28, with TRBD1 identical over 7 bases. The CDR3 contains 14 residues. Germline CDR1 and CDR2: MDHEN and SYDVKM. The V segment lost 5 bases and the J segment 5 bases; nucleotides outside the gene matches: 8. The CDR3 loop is CASSSRTGHTEAFF. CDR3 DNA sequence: TGTGCCAGCAGTAGTAGGACAGGTCATACTGAAGCTTTCTTT.

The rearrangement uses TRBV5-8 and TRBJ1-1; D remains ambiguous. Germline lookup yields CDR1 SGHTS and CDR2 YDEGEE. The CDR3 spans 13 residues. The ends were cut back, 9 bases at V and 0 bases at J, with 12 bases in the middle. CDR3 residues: CANQDGLNTEAFF. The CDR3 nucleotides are TGTGCCAACCAGGACGGATTGAACACTGAAGCTTTCTTT.

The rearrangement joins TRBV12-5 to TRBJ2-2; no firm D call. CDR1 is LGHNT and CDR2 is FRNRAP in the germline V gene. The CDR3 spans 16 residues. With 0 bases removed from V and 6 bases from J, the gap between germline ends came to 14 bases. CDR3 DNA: TGTGCTAGTGGTTTGGTATTAATCCTACGGCCCGGGGAGCTGTTTTTT. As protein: CASGLVLILRPGELFF.

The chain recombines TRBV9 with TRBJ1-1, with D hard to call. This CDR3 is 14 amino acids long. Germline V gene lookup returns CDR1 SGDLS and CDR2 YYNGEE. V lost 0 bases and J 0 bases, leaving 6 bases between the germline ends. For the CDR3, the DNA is TGTGCCAGCAGCGTAGAGGCCATGAACACTGAAGCTTTCTTT. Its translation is CASSVEAMNTEAFF.

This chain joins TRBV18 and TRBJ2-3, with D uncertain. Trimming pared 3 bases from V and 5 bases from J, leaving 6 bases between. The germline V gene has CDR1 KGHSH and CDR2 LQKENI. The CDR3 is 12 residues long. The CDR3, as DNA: TGTGCCAGCTCACCGGTTCAAGATACGCAGTATTTT. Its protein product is CASSPVQDTQYF.

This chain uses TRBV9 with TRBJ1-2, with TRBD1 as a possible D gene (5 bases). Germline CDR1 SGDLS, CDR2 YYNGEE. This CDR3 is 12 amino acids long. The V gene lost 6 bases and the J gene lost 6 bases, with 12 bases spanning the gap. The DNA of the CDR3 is TGTGCCAGCAATAAGGGGCTCGATGGCTACACCTTC. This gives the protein CASNKGLDGYTF.